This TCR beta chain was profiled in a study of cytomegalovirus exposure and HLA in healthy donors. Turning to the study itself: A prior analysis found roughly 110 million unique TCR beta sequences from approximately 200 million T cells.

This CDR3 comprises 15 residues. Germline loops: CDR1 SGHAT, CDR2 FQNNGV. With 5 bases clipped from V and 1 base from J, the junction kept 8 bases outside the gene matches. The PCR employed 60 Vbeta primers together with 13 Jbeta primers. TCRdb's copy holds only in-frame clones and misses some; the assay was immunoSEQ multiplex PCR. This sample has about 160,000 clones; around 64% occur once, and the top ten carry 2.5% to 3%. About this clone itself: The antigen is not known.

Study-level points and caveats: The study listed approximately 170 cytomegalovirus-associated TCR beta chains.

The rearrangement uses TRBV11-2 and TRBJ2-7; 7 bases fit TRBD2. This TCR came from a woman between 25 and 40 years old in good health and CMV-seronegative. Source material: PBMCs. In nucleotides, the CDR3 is TGTGCCAGCAGCAAAGGACTAGTGGGATCCTACGAGCAGTACTTC. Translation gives CASSKGLVGSYEQYF.